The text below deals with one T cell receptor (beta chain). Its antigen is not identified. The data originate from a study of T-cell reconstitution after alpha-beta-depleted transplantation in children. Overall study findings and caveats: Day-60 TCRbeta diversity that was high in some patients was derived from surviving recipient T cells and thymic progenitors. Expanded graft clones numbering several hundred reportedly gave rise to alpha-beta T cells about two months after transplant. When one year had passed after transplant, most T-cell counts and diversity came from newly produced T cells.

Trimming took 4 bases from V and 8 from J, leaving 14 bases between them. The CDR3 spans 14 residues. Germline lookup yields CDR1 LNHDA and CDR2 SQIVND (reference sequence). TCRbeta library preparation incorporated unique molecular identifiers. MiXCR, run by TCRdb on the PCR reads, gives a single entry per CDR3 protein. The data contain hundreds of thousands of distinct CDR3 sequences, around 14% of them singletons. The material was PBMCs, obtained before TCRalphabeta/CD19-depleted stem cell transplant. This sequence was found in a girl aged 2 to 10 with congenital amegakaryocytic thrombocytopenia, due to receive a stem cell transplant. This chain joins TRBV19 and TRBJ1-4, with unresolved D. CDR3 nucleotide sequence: TGTGCCAGTAGTAGCACGGCTTCAGGCGAAAAACTGTTTTTT. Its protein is CASSSTASGEKLFF. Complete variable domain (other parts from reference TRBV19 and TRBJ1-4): DGGITQSPKYLFRKEGQNVTLSCEQNLNHDAMYWYRQDPGQGLRLIYYSQIVNDFQKGDIAEGYSVSREKKESFPLTVTSAQKNPTAFYLCASSSTASGEKLFFGSGTQLSVL.